These 31 T cell receptor beta chains share one sample of origin, sequenced in a study of blood T cell repertoires in COVID-19. TCRdb's copy holds only in-frame clones and misses some; the assay was immunoSEQ multiplex PCR. The sample holds 200,000 to 300,000 clones, about 80% seen once. Sequenced material: peripheral blood. All receptors come from a woman of 80 years or more with acute or convalescent COVID-19.

The chain uses TRBV2 and TRBJ1-2, with D possibly matching TRBD1 (5 bases). CDR1 and CDR2 from the germline V gene are SNHLY and FYNNEI. With 8 bases removed from V and 5 bases from J, the gap between germline ends came to 12 bases. The CDR3 consists of 12 residues. CDR3 in DNA: TGTGCCAGCCGCGGGGGAGATTATGGCTACACCTTC. Translation gives CASRGGDYGYTF.

The CDR3 loop reads CASSSGGDRASYEQYF. DNA for the CDR3: TGTGCCAGCAGCAGTGGGGGGGACAGGGCTTCCTACGAGCAGTACTTC. The chain recombines TRBV5-4 with TRBJ2-7; 9 nucleotides line up with TRBD1. The germline V gene encodes CDR1 SGHNT and CDR2 YYREEE (reference sequence). V was pared by 4 bases and J by 1 base, with 9 bases of the junction left unmatched. There are 16 residues in the CDR3.

The chain joins TRBV28 to TRBJ1-2; tentative D call: TRBD1 (5 bases). V lost 3 bases and J lost 13, with 15 bases in between. Germline V gives CDR1 MDHEN, CDR2 SYDVKM. The CDR3 has 12 residues. The CDR3 nucleotides read TGTGCCAGCAGTTTCGGACCCATCGGGGGCACCTTC. Translation gives CASSFGPIGGTF.

This clone was recorded only once. The V call is TRBV24-1, the J call TRBJ2-2; the D gene is possibly TRBD2 (6 bases). Trimming cost V 9 bases and J 5 bases, with 6 bases left between them. The CDR3 length is 11 residues. Germline V lookup: CDR1 KGHDR, CDR2 SFDVKD. In DNA form, the CDR3 reads TGTGCCACCGGGGGGACCGGGGAGCTGTTTTTT. Protein product: CATGGTGELFF.

The rearrangement joins TRBV2 to TRBJ1-1; tentatively, D is TRBD1 (5 bases). Germline V gene sequence: CDR1 SNHLY, CDR2 FYNNEI. V was clipped by 7 bases and J by 6 bases, with 12 bases between them. This CDR3 has 12 amino acids. The CDR3 loop is CASNTGMAEAFF. The CDR3 DNA reads as TGTGCCAGCAATACAGGTATGGCTGAAGCTTTCTTT.

This chain joins TRBV5-4 and TRBJ1-5, with a tentative D call TRBD1 (6 bases). V gave up 1 base and J gave up 5 bases, with 7 bases separating them. Germline loops: CDR1 SGHNT, CDR2 YYREEE (reference sequence). The CDR3 spans 13 residues. The CDR3, as DNA: TGTGCCAGCAGCTTGAACAGGGATCAGCCCCAGCATTTT. Translating gives CASSLNRDQPQHF.

This clone was found once. The J gene is TRBJ1-1, the V gene TRBV5-1, with no clear D. CDR1 SGHRS and CDR2 YFSETQ come from the germline V gene. The CDR3 has 14 amino acids. Deletions cut 4 bases from V and 0 bases from J, with 10 bases between. The CDR3 nucleotides read TGCGCCAGCAGCCTCGCGCAAGTGAACACTGAAGCTTTCTTT. Amino acid sequence: CASSLAQVNTEAFF.

This chain links TRBV6-5 with TRBJ1-3; 7 bases fit TRBD1. CDR1 MNHEY and CDR2 SVGAGI come from the germline V gene. The CDR3 is made up of 15 amino acids. Losses at the gene ends were 6 bases for V and 2 bases for J; bases not matched to a gene: 7. This CDR3 reads CASRPPGTAGNTIYF. Written as DNA, the CDR3 is TGTGCCAGCAGACCCCCCGGGACAGCTGGAAACACCATATATTTT.

This chain links TRBV18 with TRBJ1-2; D is unresolved. In germline, CDR1 is KGHSH, CDR2 LQKENI. V dropped 4 bases and J dropped 1 base, with 10 bases sitting between them. This CDR3 has 14 residues. The CDR3 loop is CASSQTSLNYGYTF. For the CDR3, the DNA is TGTGCCAGCTCACAGACAAGTCTTAACTATGGCTACACCTTC.

The V and J genes are TRBV28 and TRBJ1-5, with TRBD1 identical over 10 bases. After removal of 6 bases from V and 11 bases from J, the junction contained 16 bases not matched to a gene. Germline assignment: CDR1 MDHEN and CDR2 SYDVKM. The CDR3 runs to 16 residues. As DNA, the CDR3 is TGTGCCAGCAGCCTAACGGGACAGGGGACGTTGGGGGCCCAGCATTTT. Translation: CASSLTGQGTLGAQHF.

The chain links TRBV18 to TRBJ1-2, with 7 nucleotides matching TRBD1. V gave up 2 bases and J gave up 0 bases; unmatched junction bases: 15. CDR1 is KGHSH, CDR2 LQKENI, per germline. The CDR3 runs 19 residues. The CDR3 region has the DNA TGTGCCAGCTCACCAAGGCCAGGGACAGTCCCTTCAACTAACTATGGCTACACCTTC. Residues: CASSPRPGTVPSTNYGYTF. The whole variable domain, filled in from reference TRBV18 and TRBJ1-2, reads NAGVMQNPRHLVRRRGQEARLRCSPMKGHSHVYWYRQLPEEGLKFMVYLQKENIIDESGMPKERFSAEFPKEGPSILRIQQVVRGDSAAYFCASSPRPGTVPSTNYGYTFGSGTRLTVV.

The V gene is TRBV5-1, the J gene TRBJ2-3, with 10 bases matching TRBD1. Germline-derived CDR1 and CDR2 are SGHRS and YFSETQ. Unmatched junction bases numbered 7, after V lost 4 bases and J lost 2 bases. The CDR3 length is 16 residues. Here the CDR3 DNA reads TGCGCCAGCAGCCTGTCCGGGACAGGGGTCACAGATACGCAGTATTTT. Translation: CASSLSGTGVTDTQYF.

This clone has a single count. The chain recombines TRBV7-8 with TRBJ1-6; a weak D match, TRBD1 (6 bases). Germline assignment: CDR1 SGHVS and CDR2 FQNEAQ. This CDR3 has 14 amino acids. Trimming shortened V by 5 bases and J by 5 bases, and 10 bases separated the two germline ends. The CDR3 DNA is TGTGCCAGCAGCCCGGACAGAGATAATTCACCCCTCCACTTT. Amino acids: CASSPDRDNSPLHF. Full variable domain (missing parts from reference TRBV7-8 and TRBJ1-6): GAGVSQSPRYKVAKRGQDVALRCDPISGHVSLFWYQQALGQGPEFLTYFQNEAQLDKSGLPSDRFFAERPEGSVSTLKIQRTQQEDSAVYLCASSPDRDNSPLHFGNGTRLTVT.

There are a few counts of this clone. The rearrangement links TRBV24-1 to TRBJ2-5; D is undetermined. CDR1 is KGHDR and CDR2 is SFDVKD in the germline V gene. CDR3 length equals 17 residues. Trimming pared 2 bases from V and 4 bases from J, leaving 19 bases between. In DNA, the CDR3 is TGTGCCACCAGTGATTCCGTAGGCAACCCGGAGAGAGAGACCCAGTACTTC. This gives the protein CATSDSVGNPERETQYF.

The chain uses TRBV19 and TRBJ1-5; 7 nucleotides match TRBD1. J lost 0 bases, V lost 5 bases, and 10 bases had no gene match. The CDR3 has 17 amino acids. The germline CDR1 and CDR2 sequences are LNHDA and SQIVND (reference sequence). The CDR3: CASSSPGGPYSNQPQHF. In nucleotides, the CDR3 is TGTGCCAGTAGTTCGCCAGGGGGGCCTTATAGCAATCAGCCCCAGCATTTT.

This clone came up a few times. The genes are TRBV5-1 and TRBJ1-5, with D uncertain. V dropped 0 bases and J dropped 3 bases, with 7 bases sitting between them. Looked up from germline, CDR1 is SGHRS and CDR2 is YFSETQ. The CDR3 is made up of 14 amino acids. The CDR3 DNA reads TGCGCCAGCAGCTTGGCTGGAGACAATCAGCCCCAGCATTTT. It is translated as CASSLAGDNQPQHF.

The chain has TRBV2 and TRBJ1-1, with TRBD1 identical over 8 bases. The CDR3 length is 14 residues. The germline CDR1 and CDR2 sequences are SNHLY and FYNNEI. Trimming removed 5 bases from V and 6 bases from J; junction bases left unmatched: 8. The CDR3 is CASSPDRGVAEAFF. As DNA, the CDR3 is TGTGCCAGCAGTCCAGACAGGGGTGTGGCTGAAGCTTTCTTT.

Only a few counts were recorded for this clone. The V call is TRBV7-8, the J call TRBJ2-3; 14 bases line up with TRBD2. Germline trimming cut 4 bases from V and 3 bases from J; bases unmatched to any gene: 9. The V gene's germline CDR1 is SGHVS and CDR2 FQNEAQ. The CDR3 loop spans 18 amino acids. CDR3: CASSSGLAGARRTDTQYF. CDR3 nucleotide sequence: TGTGCCAGCAGCTCGGGACTAGCGGGGGCCCGACGGACAGATACGCAGTATTTT.

This clone was seen a few times. This sequence joins TRBV7-4 and TRBJ1-5; weak D call: TRBD1 (6 bases). There are 16 residues in the CDR3. The ends were cut back, 1 base at V and 4 bases at J, with 14 bases in the middle. In germline, CDR1 is SGHVT, CDR2 SQSDAQ. The CDR3 loop is CASSLVVGHLNQPQHF. The CDR3 nucleotides are TGTGCCAGCAGCTTAGTTGTGGGACACTTAAATCAGCCCCAGCATTTT.

With respect to this clone: At one end, the junction sequence differs from germline, possibly due to a read error. The chain has TRBV6-5 and TRBJ1-6; maybe TRBD1 (6 bases). Germline CDR1 MNHEY, CDR2 SVGAGI. This CDR3 comprises 15 residues. CDR3 bases: TGTGCCAGCAGTGACTCGGCAGGGGTCTATTCACCCCTCCACTTT. Translation: CASSDSAGVYSPLHF.

The CDR3: CASSSVQGYGYTF. In nucleotides, the CDR3 is TGTGCCAGCAGTTCCGTGCAGGGCTATGGCTACACCTTC. The chain carries TRBV27 and TRBJ1-2; D is perhaps TRBD1 (5 bases). V was trimmed by 4 bases and J by 4 bases, leaving 10 bases between them. The CDR3 spans 13 residues. The V gene's germline CDR1 is MNHEY and CDR2 SMNVEV (reference sequence).

The V gene is TRBV18, the J gene TRBJ2-7; TRBD1 agrees at 9 bases. Germline CDR1 KGHSH, CDR2 LQKENI. Trimming removed 5 bases from V and 7 bases from J; junction bases left unmatched: 6. The CDR3 is 13 residues long. CDR3: CASSAGTGSEQYF. In nucleotides, the CDR3 is TGTGCCAGCTCAGCCGGGACAGGGAGTGAGCAGTACTTC.

This rearrangement joins TRBV19 to TRBJ1-4; 7 bases are shared with TRBD1. CDR1 and CDR2 (germline): LNHDA, SQIVND (reference sequence). The CDR3 extends over 15 amino acids. Trimming removed 6 bases from V and 4 bases from J; junction bases left unmatched: 8. The CDR3 region has the DNA TGTGCCAGTAGGGGCCGAACAGGGGATAATGAAAAACTGTTTTTT. Encoded protein: CASRGRTGDNEKLFF.

V gene TRBV28 combines with J gene TRBJ2-7; 7 bases fit TRBD2. Trimming at V came to 3 bases and at J to 2 bases, leaving 4 bases not matched to a gene. CDR3 length: 14 residues. Germline V gives CDR1 MDHEN, CDR2 SYDVKM. In nucleotides, the CDR3 is TGTGCCAGCAGTTTTTTGCGGGGGACCTACGAGCAGTACTTC. Translated, it gives CASSFLRGTYEQYF.

At least ten counts were recorded for this clone. The chain uses TRBV29-1 and TRBJ2-1; 11 nucleotides match TRBD1. The CDR3 covers 12 residues. The germline V gene encodes CDR1 SQVTM and CDR2 ANQGSEA. Germline trimming cut 7 bases from V and 9 bases from J; bases unmatched to any gene: 5. CDR3 residues: CSGRTGGVEQFF. DNA for the CDR3: TGCAGCGGCCGGACAGGGGGCGTTGAGCAGTTCTTC.

The V gene is TRBV7-3, the J gene TRBJ1-1, with a possible D match to TRBD1 (6 bases). The CDR3 covers 13 residues. Germline loops: CDR1 SGHTA, CDR2 FQGTGA. The ends were cut back, 4 bases at V and 2 bases at J, with 8 bases in the middle. The CDR3 sequence is CASSSDSNTEAFF. In DNA form, the CDR3 reads TGTGCCAGCAGCTCGGACAGTAACACTGAAGCTTTCTTT.

The J gene is TRBJ1-5, the V gene TRBV19, with a weak D call TRBD1 (6 bases). Between the trimmed V and J ends, which lost 3 bases and 7 bases, there was a span of 13 bases. CDR3 length equals 14 residues. CDR1 is LNHDA, CDR2 SQIVND, per germline (reference sequence). The CDR3 DNA follows: TGTGCCAGTAGTATCTGGGGGAGGGGGCAGCCCCAGCATTTT. Amino acid sequence: CASSIWGRGQPQHF. Variable domain in full (rest from reference TRBV19 and TRBJ1-5): DGGITQSPKYLFRKEGQNVTLSCEQNLNHDAMYWYRQDPGQGLRLIYYSQIVNDFQKGDIAEGYSVSREKKESFPLTVTSAQKNPTAFYLCASSIWGRGQPQHFGDGTRLSIL.

The chain uses TRBV7-2 and TRBJ2-6; 8 positions agree with TRBD1. Germline-derived CDR1 and CDR2 are SGHTA and FQGNSA. V was clipped by 5 bases and J by 2 bases; unmatched bases: 11. CDR3 size: 18 residues. CDR3 bases: TGTGCCAGCAGCCCAAAGGACAGGGCTGTCCCTGGGGCCAACGTCCTGACTTTC. It specifies CASSPKDRAVPGANVLTF.

V gene TRBV2 combines with J gene TRBJ1-4; the D gene is possibly TRBD1 (5 bases). Deletions cut 3 bases from V and 6 bases from J, with 20 bases between. The CDR3 has 17 amino acids. Germline V lookup: CDR1 SNHLY, CDR2 FYNNEI. CDR3: CASSDRGGPGSYEKLFF. The DNA for the CDR3 is TGTGCCAGCAGTGACCGCGGGGGTCCCGGTTCGTATGAAAAACTGTTTTTT.

The CDR3 sequence is CASSIPREKGGLSGANVLTF. In DNA, the CDR3 is TGTGCCAGTAGTATACCCCGGGAGAAAGGAGGGTTATCTGGGGCCAACGTCCTGACTTTC. The rearrangement links TRBV19 to TRBJ2-6, with D possibly matching TRBD2 (6 bases). The V gene lost 2 bases and the J gene lost 1 base, with 21 bases spanning the gap. The germline CDR1 and CDR2 sequences are LNHDA and SQIVND (reference sequence). The CDR3 loop spans 20 amino acids. The whole variable domain, filled in from reference TRBV19 and TRBJ2-6, reads DGGITQSPKYLFRKEGQNVTLSCEQNLNHDAMYWYRQDPGQGLRLIYYSQIVNDFQKGDIAEGYSVSREKKESFPLTVTSAQKNPTAFYLCASSIPREKGGLSGANVLTFGAGSRLTVL.

This chain uses TRBV5-1 with TRBJ1-2; TRBD1 matches at 7 bases. Germline values: CDR1 SGHRS, CDR2 YFSETQ. The trim removed 6 bases at V and 8 bases at J, leaving 19 bases unmatched. The CDR3 totals 16 residues. For the CDR3, the DNA is TGCGCCAGCAATCCAAGGCCCTCAGGGGGTTCCGTCGGCTACACCTTC. As protein: CASNPRPSGGSVGYTF.